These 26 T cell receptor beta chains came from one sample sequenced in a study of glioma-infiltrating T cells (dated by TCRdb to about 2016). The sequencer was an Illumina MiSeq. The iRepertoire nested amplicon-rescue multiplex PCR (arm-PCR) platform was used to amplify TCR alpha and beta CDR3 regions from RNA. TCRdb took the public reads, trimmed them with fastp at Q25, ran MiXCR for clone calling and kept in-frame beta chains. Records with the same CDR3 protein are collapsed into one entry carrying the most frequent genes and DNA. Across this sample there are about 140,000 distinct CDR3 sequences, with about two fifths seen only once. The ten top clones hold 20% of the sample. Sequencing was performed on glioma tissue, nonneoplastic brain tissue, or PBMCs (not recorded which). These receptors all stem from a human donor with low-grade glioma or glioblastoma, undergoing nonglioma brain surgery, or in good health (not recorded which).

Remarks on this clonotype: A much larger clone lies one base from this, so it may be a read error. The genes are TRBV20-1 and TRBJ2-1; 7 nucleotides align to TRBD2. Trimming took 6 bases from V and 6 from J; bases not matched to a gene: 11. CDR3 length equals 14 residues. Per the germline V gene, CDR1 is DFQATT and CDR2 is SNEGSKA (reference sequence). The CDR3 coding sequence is TGCAGTGCCAACATGGGGGGGTGGGGCAATGAGCAGTTCTTC. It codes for CSANMGGWGNEQFF.

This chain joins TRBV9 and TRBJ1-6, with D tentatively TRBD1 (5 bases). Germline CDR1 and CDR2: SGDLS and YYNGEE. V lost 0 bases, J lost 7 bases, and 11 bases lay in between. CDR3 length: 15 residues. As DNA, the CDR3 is TGTGCCAGCAGCGTAGCTACAGGTCCGAATTCACCCCTCCACTTT. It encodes CASSVATGPNSPLHF.

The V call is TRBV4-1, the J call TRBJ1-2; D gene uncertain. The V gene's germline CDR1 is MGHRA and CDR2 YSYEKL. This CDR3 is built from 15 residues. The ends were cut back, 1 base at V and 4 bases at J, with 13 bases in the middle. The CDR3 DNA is TGCGCCAGCAGCCAAGGGCAAAGAAACTTCTATGGCTACACCTTC. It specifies CASSQGQRNFYGYTF.

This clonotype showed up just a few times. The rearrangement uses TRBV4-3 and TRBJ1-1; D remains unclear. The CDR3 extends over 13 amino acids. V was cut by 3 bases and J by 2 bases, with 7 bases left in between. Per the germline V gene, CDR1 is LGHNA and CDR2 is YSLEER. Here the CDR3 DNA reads TGCGCCAGCAGCCAGGATATAAACACTGAAGCTTTCTTT. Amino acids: CASSQDINTEAFF.

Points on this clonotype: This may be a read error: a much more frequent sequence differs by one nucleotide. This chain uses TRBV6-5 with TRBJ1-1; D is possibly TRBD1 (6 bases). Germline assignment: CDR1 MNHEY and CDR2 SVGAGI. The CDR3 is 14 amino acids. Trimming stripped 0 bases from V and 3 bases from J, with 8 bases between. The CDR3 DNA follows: TGTGCCAGCAGTTACTCGCACAGGGACACTGAAGCTTTCTTT. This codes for CASSYSHRDTEAFF.

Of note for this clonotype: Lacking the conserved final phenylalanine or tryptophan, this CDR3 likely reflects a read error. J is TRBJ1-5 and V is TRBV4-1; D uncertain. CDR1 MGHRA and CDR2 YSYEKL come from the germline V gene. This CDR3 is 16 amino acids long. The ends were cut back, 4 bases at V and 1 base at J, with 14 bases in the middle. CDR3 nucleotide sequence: TGCGCCAGCAGCCCACAACTGGTAGGCAGCAATCAGCCCCAGCATTCT. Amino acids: CASSPQLVGSNQPQHS.

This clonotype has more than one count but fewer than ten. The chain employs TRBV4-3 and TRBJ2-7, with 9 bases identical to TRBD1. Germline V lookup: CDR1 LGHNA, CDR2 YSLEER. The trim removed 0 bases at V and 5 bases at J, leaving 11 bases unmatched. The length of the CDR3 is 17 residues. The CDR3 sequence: CASSQDLGTGPRNEQYF. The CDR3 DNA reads TGCGCCAGCAGCCAAGATCTTGGGACAGGGCCGCGGAACGAGCAGTACTTC.

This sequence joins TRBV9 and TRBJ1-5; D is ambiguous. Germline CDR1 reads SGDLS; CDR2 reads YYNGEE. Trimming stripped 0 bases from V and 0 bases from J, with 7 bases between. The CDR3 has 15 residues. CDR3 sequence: CASSVEGSSNQPQHF. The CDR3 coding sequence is TGTGCCAGCAGCGTAGAAGGGAGTAGCAATCAGCCCCAGCATTTT.

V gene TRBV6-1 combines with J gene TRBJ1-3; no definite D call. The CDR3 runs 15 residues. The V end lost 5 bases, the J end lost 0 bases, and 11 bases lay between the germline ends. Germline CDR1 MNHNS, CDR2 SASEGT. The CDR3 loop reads CASSYSMGSGNTIYF. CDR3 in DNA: TGTGCCAGCAGTTATAGTATGGGCTCTGGAAACACCATATATTTT.

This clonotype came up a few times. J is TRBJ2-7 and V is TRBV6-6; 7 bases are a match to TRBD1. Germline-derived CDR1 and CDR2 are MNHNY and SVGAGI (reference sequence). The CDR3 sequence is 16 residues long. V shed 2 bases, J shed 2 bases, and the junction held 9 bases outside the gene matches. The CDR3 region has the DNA TGTGCCAGCAGTTACACCACCTCTACAGGGGCCTACGAGCAGTACTTC. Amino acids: CASSYTTSTGAYEQYF.

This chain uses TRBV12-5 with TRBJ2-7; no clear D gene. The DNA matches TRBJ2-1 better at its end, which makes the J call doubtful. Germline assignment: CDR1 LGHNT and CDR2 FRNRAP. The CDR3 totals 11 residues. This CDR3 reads CASGVGLGQFF. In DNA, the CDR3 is TGTGCTAGTGGGGTGGGCCTGGGTCAGTTCTTC.

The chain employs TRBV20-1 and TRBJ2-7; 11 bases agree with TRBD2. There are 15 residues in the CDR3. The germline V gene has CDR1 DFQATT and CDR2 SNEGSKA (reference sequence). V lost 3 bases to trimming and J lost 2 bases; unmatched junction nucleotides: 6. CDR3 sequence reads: CSASRGTSGAYEQYF. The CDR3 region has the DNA TGCAGTGCTAGCCGCGGGACTAGCGGTGCCTACGAGCAGTACTTC.

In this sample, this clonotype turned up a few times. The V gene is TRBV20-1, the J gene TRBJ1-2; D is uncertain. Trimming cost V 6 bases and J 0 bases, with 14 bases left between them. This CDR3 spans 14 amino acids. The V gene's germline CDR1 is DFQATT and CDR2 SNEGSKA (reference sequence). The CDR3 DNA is TGCAGTGCCATCAGCGACGGAGCTAACTATGGCTACACCTTC. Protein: CSAISDGANYGYTF.

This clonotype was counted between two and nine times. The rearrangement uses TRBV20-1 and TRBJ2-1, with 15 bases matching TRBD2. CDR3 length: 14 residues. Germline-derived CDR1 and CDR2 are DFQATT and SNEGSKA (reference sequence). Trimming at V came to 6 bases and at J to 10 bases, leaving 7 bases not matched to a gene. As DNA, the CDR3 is TGCAGTGCGATCGGACTAGCGGGAGGGGACGAGCAGTTCTTC. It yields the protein CSAIGLAGGDEQFF.

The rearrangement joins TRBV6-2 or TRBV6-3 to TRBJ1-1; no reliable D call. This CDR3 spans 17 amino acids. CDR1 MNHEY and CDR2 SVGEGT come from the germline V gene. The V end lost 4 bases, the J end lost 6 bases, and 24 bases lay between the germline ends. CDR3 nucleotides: TGTGCCAGCAGTTCCCGCGTAGACCGGAGAGGAGTTGCTGAAGCTTTCTTT. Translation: CASSSRVDRRGVAEAFF.

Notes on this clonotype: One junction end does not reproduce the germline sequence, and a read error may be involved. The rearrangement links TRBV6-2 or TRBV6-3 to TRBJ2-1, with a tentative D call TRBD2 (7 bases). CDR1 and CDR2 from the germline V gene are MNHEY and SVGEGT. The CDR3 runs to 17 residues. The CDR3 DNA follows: TGTGCCAGCAGTTACTCGATTCGGGGGGCGATTGACAATGAGGAGTTCTTC. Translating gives CASSYSIRGAIDNEEFF.

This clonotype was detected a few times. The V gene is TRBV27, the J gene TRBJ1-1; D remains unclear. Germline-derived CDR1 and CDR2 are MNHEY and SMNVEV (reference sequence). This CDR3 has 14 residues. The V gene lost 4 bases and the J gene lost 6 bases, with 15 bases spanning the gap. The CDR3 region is CASSSHLAPSEAFF. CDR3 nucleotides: TGTGCCAGCAGTTCCCACCTAGCCCCCTCTGAAGCTTTCTTT.

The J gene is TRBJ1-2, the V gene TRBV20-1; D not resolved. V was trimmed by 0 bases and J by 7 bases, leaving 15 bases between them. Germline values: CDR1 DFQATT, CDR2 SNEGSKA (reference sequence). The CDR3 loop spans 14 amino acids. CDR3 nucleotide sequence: TGCAGTGCTAGAGAGGCCCGGCGGACGGTTGGCTACACCTTC. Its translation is CSAREARRTVGYTF.

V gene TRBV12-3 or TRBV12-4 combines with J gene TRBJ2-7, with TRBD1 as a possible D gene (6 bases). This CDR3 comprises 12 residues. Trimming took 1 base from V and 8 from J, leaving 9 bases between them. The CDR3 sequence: CASSLEGVQQYF. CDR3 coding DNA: TGTGCCAGCAGTTTAGAGGGGGTACAGCAGTACTTC.

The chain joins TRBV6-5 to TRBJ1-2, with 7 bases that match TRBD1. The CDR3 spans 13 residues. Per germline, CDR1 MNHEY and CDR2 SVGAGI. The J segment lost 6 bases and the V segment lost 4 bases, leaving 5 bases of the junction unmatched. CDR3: CASSSDRANGYTF. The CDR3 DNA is TGTGCCAGCAGTTCCGACAGGGCGAATGGCTACACCTTC.

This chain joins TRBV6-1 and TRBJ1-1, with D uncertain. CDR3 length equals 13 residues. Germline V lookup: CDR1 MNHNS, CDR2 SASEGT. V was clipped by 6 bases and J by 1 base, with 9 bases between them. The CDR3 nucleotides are TGTGCCAGCAGACCCCAAACGAACACTGAAGCTTTCTTT. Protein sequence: CASRPQTNTEAFF.

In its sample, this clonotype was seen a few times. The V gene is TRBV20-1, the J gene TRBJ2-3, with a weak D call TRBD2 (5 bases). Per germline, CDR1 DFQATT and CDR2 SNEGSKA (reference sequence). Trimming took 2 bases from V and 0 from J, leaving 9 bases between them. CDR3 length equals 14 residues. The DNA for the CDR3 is TGCAGTGCTAGATCGGGAACTAGCACAGATACGCAGTATTTT. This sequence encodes CSARSGTSTDTQYF.

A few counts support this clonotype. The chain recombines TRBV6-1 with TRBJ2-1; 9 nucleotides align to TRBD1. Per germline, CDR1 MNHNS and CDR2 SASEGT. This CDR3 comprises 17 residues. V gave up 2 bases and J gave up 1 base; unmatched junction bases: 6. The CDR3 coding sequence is TGTGCCAGCAGTGAACCCCACAGGGGGCCGTCCTACAATGAGCAGTTCTTC. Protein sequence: CASSEPHRGPSYNEQFF.

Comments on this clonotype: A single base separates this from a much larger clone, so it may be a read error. The chain's CDR3 is CSARSEGQGYGYTF. CDR3 nucleotides: TGCAGTGCTAGATCTGAAGGACAAGGATATGGCTACACCTTC. This sequence joins TRBV20-1 and TRBJ1-2, with D tentatively TRBD1 (5 bases). V was pared by 2 bases and J by 5 bases, with 15 bases between. CDR1 and CDR2 (germline): DFQATT, SNEGSKA (reference sequence). This CDR3 spans 14 amino acids.

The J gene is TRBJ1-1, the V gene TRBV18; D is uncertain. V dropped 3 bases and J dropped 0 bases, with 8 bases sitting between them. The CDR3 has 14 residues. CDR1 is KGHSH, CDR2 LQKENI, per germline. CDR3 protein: CASSPSFVNTEAFF. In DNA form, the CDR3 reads TGTGCCAGCTCACCTTCATTTGTGAACACTGAAGCTTTCTTT.

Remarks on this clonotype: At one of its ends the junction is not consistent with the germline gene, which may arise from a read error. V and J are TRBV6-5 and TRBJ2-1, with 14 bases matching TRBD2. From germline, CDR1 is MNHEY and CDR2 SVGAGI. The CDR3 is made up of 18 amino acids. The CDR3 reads CASSYPSQTSGRAYDQFF. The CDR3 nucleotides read TGTGCCAGCAGTTACCCATCCCAGACTAGCGGGAGGGCCTATGATCAGTTCTTC.